This T cell receptor beta chain was sequenced during a study of PD-L1 blockade in urothelial cancer. Produced via immunoSEQ multiplex PCR; TCRdb's table is partial and in-frame only. The repertoire holds tens of thousands of clones, 85% to 90% seen once, with 1.6% in the top ten. Germline V gene sequence: CDR1 SGHNT, CDR2 YYREEE (reference sequence). V lost 4 bases to trimming and J lost 6 bases; unmatched junction nucleotides: 9. The CDR3 is made up of 15 amino acids. Time point: pretreatment peripheral blood. Material: PBMCs, obtained around atezolizumab (anti-PD-L1) treatment. This clonotype originated in a man between 60 and 70 years old with urothelial cancer. The V and J genes are TRBV5-4 and TRBJ2-1; 8 bases line up with TRBD2. As DNA, the CDR3 is TGTGCCAGCAGCCCCCACGGGAGGGAAGGCAATGAGCAGTTCTTC. It encodes CASSPHGREGNEQFF.